This TCR beta chain was obtained from a study of blood T cell repertoires in COVID-19. Across the whole study: Donors in the United States, Italy and Spain gave samples during acute or convalescent COVID-19. T cells, B-cell-depleted T cells, or PBMCs provided the cDNA or gDNA that served as material.

The germline CDR1 and CDR2 sequences are MNHEY and SVGEGT. The CDR3 covers 14 residues. V was shortened by 6 bases and J by 5 bases, with 14 bases between the two germline ends. Per the authors' pipeline: Using reference gene primer amplification, nucleated cell counts were estimated. Libraries were prepared by immunoSEQ multiplex PCR; TCRdb keeps only in-frame clonotypes and omits some of them. Clonal size and the V and J genes are those of that table, whereas D and trimming came from the DNA. In the table there are over 150,000 clones, approximately 91% of which are singletons. V is TRBV6-2 or TRBV6-3 and J is TRBJ1-5, with D possibly being TRBD1 (5 bases). The receptor was derived from a man aged 50-59 years with acute or convalescent COVID-19. Sequencing was done on a sample of peripheral blood. This CDR3 is CASSQGAFYQPQHF. CDR3 sequence (DNA): TGTGCCAGCAGCCAAGGGGCTTTTTATCAGCCCCAGCATTTT.